Below, 17 T cell receptor beta chains from the same sample are listed, as sequenced in a study of Ad26.COV2.S vaccination and SARS-CoV-2 variants. Method: immunoSEQ multiplex PCR; TCRdb's copy keeps in-frame clones and lacks some. Found here are under 250,000 clones, around nine tenths of them singletons; the top ten hold approximately 3%. The treatment was: around 19 received Ad26.COV2.S at low or high dose, single or two shots; 5 received placebo; per-sample allocation not given. Material that was analyzed had been drawn on day 63 after the first vaccine or placebo injection. This material consisted of peripheral blood, taken in a trial of Ad26.COV2.S vaccine versus placebo. All receptors come from a person between 18 and 65 years old who received the Ad26.COV2.S COVID-19 vaccine or a placebo.

The gene calls are TRBV7-9 and TRBJ2-4; 8 bases line up with TRBD2. The CDR3 has 15 residues. Trimming at V came to 4 bases and at J to 6 bases, leaving 8 bases not matched to a gene. CDR1 is SEHNR, CDR2 FQNEAQ, per germline (reference sequence). CDR3 loop: CASSSLRGALNIQYF. The CDR3, as DNA: TGTGCCAGCAGCTCCCTGCGGGGGGCCCTAAACATTCAGTACTTC. The full variable domain, completed using reference TRBV7-9 and TRBJ2-4, is DTGVSQNPRHKITKRGQNVTFRCDPISEHNRLYWYRQTLGQGPEFLTYFQNEAQLEKSRLLSDRFSAERPKGSFSTLEIQRTEQGDSAMYLCASSSLRGALNIQYFGAGTRLSVL.

The V call is TRBV4-3, the J call TRBJ2-1; D uncertain. The germline V and J ends were trimmed by 0 bases and 11 bases, with 14 bases remaining between them. This CDR3 region has 14 residues. Germline V gene data show CDR1 as LGHNA and CDR2 as YSLEER. Here the CDR3 reads CASSQDLNRAKQFF. The DNA for the CDR3 is TGCGCCAGCAGCCAAGATCTTAACCGGGCGAAGCAGTTCTTC.

This rearrangement joins TRBV5-1 to TRBJ2-2; D is perhaps TRBD2 (6 bases). The CDR3 has 13 residues. Germline V gene sequence: CDR1 SGHRS, CDR2 YFSETQ. With 4 bases removed from V and 6 bases from J, the gap between germline ends came to 10 bases. The CDR3 nucleotides are TGCGCCAGCAGCAGGGACTTCGCCGGGGAGCTGTTTTTT. Its translation is CASSRDFAGELFF.

This clone appeared a few times. The gene calls are TRBV10-3 and TRBJ2-2, with TRBD1 matching 8 bases. The CDR3 totals 14 residues. V was clipped by 10 bases and J by 3 bases; unmatched bases: 7. Germline-derived CDR1 and CDR2 are ENHRY and SYGVKD. Here the CDR3 DNA reads TGTGCCAGTACAGGACAGGGTGACACCGGGGAGCTGTTTTTT. This gives the protein CASTGQGDTGELFF.

J is TRBJ2-2 and V is TRBV7-2; D possibly corresponds to TRBD2 (5 bases). Germline V gene data show CDR1 as SGHTA and CDR2 as FQGNSA. Trimming took off 5 bases at V and 2 bases at J, with 12 bases between the two ends. This CDR3 comprises 15 residues. CDR3 coding DNA: TGTGCCAGCAGCCAAGTAGCGCCAAACACCGGGGAGCTGTTTTTT. Amino acids: CASSQVAPNTGELFF.

The V and J genes are TRBV9 and TRBJ2-5; 9 nucleotides align to TRBD2. CDR3 length: 18 residues. Germline CDR1 and CDR2: SGDLS and YYNGEE. J lost 1 base, V lost 0 bases, and 10 bases had no gene match. The chain's CDR3 is CASSVEGLAPRPQETQYF. DNA of the CDR3: TGTGCCAGCAGCGTAGAGGGACTAGCTCCCCGGCCCCAAGAGACCCAGTACTTC.

The rearrangement uses TRBV7-2 and TRBJ2-1, with 8 bases identical to TRBD2. CDR3 length: 13 residues. V shed 5 bases and J 7 bases; nucleotides not matched to a gene: 4. Germline V gene lookup returns CDR1 SGHTA and CDR2 FQGNSA. Here the CDR3 DNA reads TGTGCCAGCAGCACTGGACTAGCAAATGAGCAGTTCTTC. This gives the protein CASSTGLANEQFF. Looking up the rest from reference TRBV7-2 and TRBJ2-1 gives the full variable domain: GAGVSQSPSNKVTEKGKDVELRCDPISGHTALYWYRQSLGQGLEFLIYFQGNSAPDKSGLPSDRFSAERTGGSVSTLTIQRTQQEDSAVYLCASSTGLANEQFFGPGTRLTVL.

The chain carries TRBV5-1 and TRBJ2-7, with TRBD1 as a possible D gene (6 bases). V was trimmed by 0 bases and J by 4 bases, leaving 11 bases between them. The CDR3 runs to 14 residues. Germline V gene sequence: CDR1 SGHRS, CDR2 YFSETQ. The CDR3 protein is CASSLAGQRYEQYF. For the CDR3, the DNA is TGCGCCAGCAGCTTGGCCGGACAGCGTTACGAGCAGTACTTC.

The rearrangement links TRBV13 to TRBJ1-3, with D unclear. Trimming shortened V by 10 bases and J by 0 bases, and 10 bases separated the two germline ends. The germline V gene encodes CDR1 PRHDT and CDR2 FYEKMQ (reference sequence). The CDR3 is 13 amino acids. Here the CDR3 DNA reads TGTGCCACCAACTTCGGCTCTGGAAACACCATATATTTT. It is translated as CATNFGSGNTIYF.

The chain carries TRBV3-1 (or the pseudogene TRBV3-2) and TRBJ2-1; 8 nucleotides line up with TRBD2. V lost 1 base and J lost 5; bases outside the gene matches: 4. CDR1 LGHDT and CDR2 YNNKEL come from the germline V gene (reference sequence). The CDR3 covers 15 residues. CDR3 in DNA: TGTGCCAGCAGCCAAGCGGGAGGGCCGCACAATGAGCAGTTCTTC. This encodes CASSQAGGPHNEQFF.

V is TRBV10-3 and J is TRBJ2-7, with D possibly being TRBD2 (6 bases). Germline V gene lookup returns CDR1 ENHRY and CDR2 SYGVKD. With 3 bases removed from V and 4 bases from J, the gap between germline ends came to 13 bases. The length of the CDR3 is 14 residues. The CDR3 reads CAISESSGRYEQYV. CDR3 nucleotide sequence: TGTGCCATCAGTGAAAGTAGCGGCCGATACGAGCAGTACGTC.

This chain joins TRBV10-3 and TRBJ2-5; weak D call: TRBD2 (5 bases). Germline-derived CDR1 and CDR2 are ENHRY and SYGVKD. V lost 9 bases to trimming and J lost 1 base, with 21 bases between them. This CDR3 is 16 amino acids long. The CDR3 is CAISLEALGGQETQYF. The CDR3 bases are TGTGCCATAAGCCTAGAAGCCCTAGGAGGCCAAGAGACCCAGTACTTC.

With regard to this clone: The identical CDR3 is also encoded by other nucleotide sequences in the sample. The CDR3 nucleotides read TGTGCCAGTAGTATCGGGTTGGCAGATACGCAGTATTTT. Translation gives CASSIGLADTQYF. The chain recombines TRBV19 with TRBJ2-3; D gene unclear. Germline V gene sequence: CDR1 LNHDA, CDR2 SQIVND (reference sequence). The CDR3 covers 13 residues. Trimming removed 3 bases from V and 4 bases from J, with 8 bases in between.

The chain combines TRBV5-4 with TRBJ1-2, with D hard to call. This CDR3 is built from 15 residues. V lost 1 base, J lost 0 bases, and 10 bases lay in between. CDR1 and CDR2 from the germline V gene are SGHNT and YYREEE (reference sequence). CDR3 sequence: CASSLRRVSNYGYTF. CDR3 sequence (DNA): TGTGCCAGCAGCTTGAGGAGGGTTTCTAACTATGGCTACACCTTC.

The chain couples TRBV23-1 to TRBJ2-5; D unclear. TRBV23-1 is an open reading frame, and its role is uncertain. Deletions cut 0 bases from V and 5 bases from J, with 7 bases between. This CDR3 contains 13 residues. This chain's CDR3 is CASSQSRVETQYF. CDR3 nucleotide sequence: TGCGCCAGCAGTCAATCTCGCGTGGAGACCCAGTACTTC.

V gene TRBV4-3 combines with J gene TRBJ2-7; possibly TRBD1 for D (6 bases). V lost 1 base and J 5 bases, leaving 18 bases between the germline ends. Germline V gene lookup returns CDR1 LGHNA and CDR2 YSLEER. The CDR3 consists of 16 residues. The CDR3 spells CASSQGKAQGLDEQYF. As DNA, the CDR3 is TGCGCCAGCAGCCAAGGTAAGGCGCAGGGGCTGGACGAGCAGTACTTC.

This clone was counted a single time. The chain joins TRBV5-5 to TRBJ1-2; D uncertain. Germline V gene sequence: CDR1 SGHKS, CDR2 YYEKEE (reference sequence). The CDR3 totals 13 residues. V dropped 0 bases and J dropped 5 bases, with 8 bases sitting between them. The CDR3 spells CASSLAFKYGYTF. As DNA, the CDR3 is TGTGCCAGCAGCTTGGCCTTCAAGTATGGCTACACCTTC.